A selection of T cell receptor beta chains follows, all from one sample in a study of control samples from healthy donors and cancer patients. Measured with immunoSEQ multiplex PCR; TCRdb has only the in-frame clones, and not every one. Seen here are roughly 120,000 clones, 75% to 90% observed once, and the top ten hold 0.95% to 1.3%. The source material was PBMCs. The source is a woman aged 45-59 years with colorectal cancer. Both conserved end residues are part of each CDR3. The order of the fields is D gene, J gene, V gene, clone size, CDR3 protein, CDR3 DNA. The D gene is left open where the match is weak. Some rows have no size entry. The others give once, few or many, or a class for an expanded clone.

D gene: -
J gene: TRBJ2-3
V gene: TRBV18
clone size: -
CDR3 protein: CASSPLSLGQPSTDTQYF
CDR3 DNA: TGTGCCAGCTCACCACTCTCTCTGGGGCAACCTAGCACAGATACGCAGTATTTT

D gene: -
J gene: TRBJ1-2
V gene: TRBV28
clone size: -
CDR3 protein: CASSLEETFYGYTF
CDR3 DNA: TGTGCCAGCAGTTTAGAGGAGACTTTCTATGGCTACACCTTC

D gene: -
J gene: TRBJ1-1
V gene: TRBV20-1
clone size: once
CDR3 protein: CSASSANTEAFF
CDR3 DNA: TGCAGTGCTAGTTCAGCGAACACTGAAGCTTTCTTT

D gene: -
J gene: TRBJ1-2
V gene: TRBV19
clone size: few
CDR3 protein: CASSIIYRVGPLGYGYTF
CDR3 DNA: TGTGCCAGTAGTATAATTTACAGGGTAGGACCGCTTGGCTATGGCTACACCTTC

D gene: -
J gene: TRBJ1-1
V gene: TRBV19
clone size: -
CDR3 protein: CASSIGVRKNTEAFF
CDR3 DNA: TGTGCCAGTAGTATTGGGGTCAGAAAGAACACTGAAGCTTTCTTT

D gene: -
J gene: TRBJ1-1
V gene: TRBV6-5
clone size: -
CDR3 protein: CASTPSRGTWEAFF
CDR3 DNA: TGTGCCAGCACCCCTTCGAGGGGGACATGGGAAGCTTTCTTT

D gene: TRBD1
J gene: TRBJ1-3
V gene: TRBV19
clone size: -
CDR3 protein: CASRDSSLSGNTIYF
CDR3 DNA: TGTGCCAGCCGGGACAGCAGCCTCTCTGGAAACACCATATATTTT

D gene: -
J gene: TRBJ1-6
V gene: TRBV6-5
clone size: -
CDR3 protein: CASSSPGGSYNSPLHF
CDR3 DNA: TGTGCCAGCAGTTCCCCCGGGGGTTCCTATAATTCACCCCTCCACTTT

D gene: -
J gene: TRBJ1-1
V gene: TRBV19
clone size: -
CDR3 protein: CASSPWRTINTEAFF
CDR3 DNA: TGTGCCAGTAGTCCCTGGCGCACAATTAACACTGAAGCTTTCTTT

D gene: TRBD1
J gene: TRBJ1-2
V gene: TRBV18
clone size: -
CDR3 protein: CASSPGGGAGYTF
CDR3 DNA: TGTGCCAGCTCACCAGGAGGGGGCGCGGGCTACACCTTC

D gene: TRBD1
J gene: TRBJ1-4
V gene: TRBV9
clone size: once
CDR3 protein: CASSPPTGTDNEKLFF
CDR3 DNA: TGTGCCAGCAGCCCCCCTACCGGGACAGATAATGAAAAACTGTTTTTT

D gene: -
J gene: TRBJ1-2
V gene: TRBV6-5
clone size: once
CDR3 protein: CASSPGTGPYGYTF
CDR3 DNA: TGCGCCAGCAGTCCGGGGACGGGACCCTATGGCTACACCTTC

D gene: -
J gene: TRBJ1-5
V gene: TRBV5-1
clone size: -
CDR3 protein: CASSLESNQPQHF
CDR3 DNA: TGCGCCAGCAGCTTGGAGAGCAATCAGCCCCAGCATTTT

D gene: TRBD1
J gene: TRBJ2-5
V gene: TRBV15
clone size: once
CDR3 protein: CATSIGGQAYQETQYF
CDR3 DNA: TGTGCCACCAGCATAGGGGGACAGGCGTACCAAGAGACCCAGTACTTC

D gene: TRBD1
J gene: TRBJ1-6
V gene: TRBV5-4
clone size: few
CDR3 protein: CASSPGQGAGNSPLHF
CDR3 DNA: TGTGCCAGCAGCCCAGGACAGGGGGCAGGCAATTCACCCCTCCACTTT

D gene: -
J gene: TRBJ2-7
V gene: TRBV7-9
clone size: -
CDR3 protein: CASSLTSYEQYF
CDR3 DNA: TGTGCCAGCAGCTTAACCTCCTACGAGCAGTACTTC

D gene: TRBD2
J gene: TRBJ2-2
V gene: TRBV30
clone size: -
CDR3 protein: CAWSVGLAVGELFF
CDR3 DNA: TGTGCCTGGAGTGTAGGGCTAGCGGTCGGGGAGCTGTTTTTT

D gene: -
J gene: TRBJ1-5
V gene: TRBV19
clone size: -
CDR3 protein: CASSTSNQPQHF
CDR3 DNA: TGTGCCAGTTCAACTAGCAATCAGCCCCAGCATTTT

D gene: -
J gene: TRBJ1-2
V gene: TRBV2
clone size: once
CDR3 protein: CASSATGHLGYGYTF
CDR3 DNA: TGTGCCAGCAGTGCGACAGGCCACCTGGGCTATGGCTACACCTTC

D gene: -
J gene: TRBJ1-5
V gene: TRBV5-1
clone size: -
CDR3 protein: CASSLAGARNQPQHF
CDR3 DNA: TGCGCCAGCAGCTTGGCCGGGGCTCGCAATCAGCCCCAGCATTTT

D gene: -
J gene: TRBJ1-1
V gene: TRBV11-2
clone size: few
CDR3 protein: CASSLPHVTGNTEAFF
CDR3 DNA: TGTGCCAGCAGCCTCCCGCACGTTACAGGGAACACTGAAGCTTTCTTT

D gene: TRBD1
J gene: TRBJ2-1
V gene: TRBV28
clone size: -
CDR3 protein: CASGTGRGEQFF
CDR3 DNA: TGTGCCAGCGGGACAGGGAGGGGTGAGCAGTTCTTC

D gene: -
J gene: TRBJ2-5
V gene: TRBV3-1/TRBV3-2
clone size: -
CDR3 protein: CASSQDLAPYF
CDR3 DNA: TGTGCCAGCAGCCAAGATCTCGCCCCGTACTTC

D gene: -
J gene: TRBJ1-2
V gene: TRBV19
clone size: -
CDR3 protein: CASSITAISNYGYTF
CDR3 DNA: TGTGCCAGTAGCATAACAGCGATTTCTAACTATGGCTACACCTTC

D gene: -
J gene: TRBJ2-5
V gene: TRBV5-1
clone size: -
CDR3 protein: CASSLGKGEGETQYF
CDR3 DNA: TGCGCCAGCAGCTTGGGGAAGGGAGAAGGGGAGACCCAGTACTTC

D gene: -
J gene: TRBJ2-3
V gene: TRBV5-4
clone size: -
CDR3 protein: CASSLLTGQVDTQYF
CDR3 DNA: TGTGCCAGCAGCTTACTGACAGGCCAGGTAGATACGCAGTATTTT

D gene: TRBD2
J gene: TRBJ2-7
V gene: TRBV30
clone size: -
CDR3 protein: CAWSSPLTSGAYEQYF
CDR3 DNA: TGTGCCTGGAGTTCCCCCCTGACTAGCGGGGCCTACGAGCAGTACTTC

D gene: TRBD2
J gene: TRBJ2-5
V gene: TRBV7-9
clone size: -
CDR3 protein: CASSWGGSLETQYF
CDR3 DNA: TGTGCCAGCAGCTGGGGGGGTTCTTTGGAGACCCAGTACTTC

D gene: -
J gene: TRBJ2-3
V gene: TRBV5-1
clone size: -
CDR3 protein: CASSLGSFGTDTQYF
CDR3 DNA: TGCGCCAGCAGCTTGGGGAGTTTTGGCACAGATACGCAGTATTTT

D gene: TRBD1
J gene: TRBJ2-7
V gene: TRBV10-3
clone size: once
CDR3 protein: CAISGEGGQGYEQYF
CDR3 DNA: TGTGCCATCAGTGGGGAAGGTGGACAGGGCTACGAGCAGTACTTC

D gene: TRBD1
J gene: TRBJ1-2
V gene: TRBV19
clone size: -
CDR3 protein: CASSTGTGEGGYTF
CDR3 DNA: TGTGCCAGTAGTACGGGGACAGGAGAAGGGGGCTACACCTTC

D gene: TRBD1
J gene: TRBJ1-1
V gene: TRBV28
clone size: once
CDR3 protein: CASSFPRGRGVSAFF
CDR3 DNA: TGTGCCAGCAGTTTCCCGAGGGGGCGAGGAGTGTCAGCTTTCTTT

D gene: TRBD1
J gene: TRBJ2-2
V gene: TRBV7-9
clone size: -
CDR3 protein: CASSCYRGPNTGELFF
CDR3 DNA: TGTGCCAGCAGCTGCTACAGGGGGCCCAACACCGGGGAGCTGTTTTTT

D gene: -
J gene: TRBJ1-3
V gene: TRBV29-1
clone size: -
CDR3 protein: CSVGDGLSGNTIYF
CDR3 DNA: TGCAGCGTTGGGGACGGGCTCTCTGGAAACACCATATATTTT

D gene: -
J gene: TRBJ1-6
V gene: TRBV28
clone size: -
CDR3 protein: CASSPRTGRNSPLHF
CDR3 DNA: TGTGCCAGCAGCCCCCGAACAGGCCGAAATTCACCCCTCCACTTT

D gene: TRBD1
J gene: TRBJ2-7
V gene: TRBV19
clone size: once
CDR3 protein: CASSMAGTAFREQYF
CDR3 DNA: TGTGCCAGTAGTATGGCCGGGACAGCTTTTCGAGAGCAGTACTTC

D gene: -
J gene: TRBJ2-1
V gene: TRBV19
clone size: -
CDR3 protein: CASTGGSNNYNEQFF
CDR3 DNA: TGTGCCAGTACAGGGGGGAGCAATAACTACAATGAGCAGTTCTTC

D gene: -
J gene: TRBJ2-1
V gene: TRBV3-1/TRBV3-2
clone size: -
CDR3 protein: CASSNTGLNEQFF
CDR3 DNA: TGTGCCAGCAGCAACACAGGGTTGAATGAGCAGTTCTTC

D gene: -
J gene: TRBJ1-2
V gene: TRBV19
clone size: -
CDR3 protein: CASSIRDYGYTF
CDR3 DNA: TGTGCCAGTAGTATACGGGACTATGGCTACACCTTC

D gene: -
J gene: TRBJ1-1
V gene: TRBV6-5
clone size: -
CDR3 protein: CALLGQANTEAFF
CDR3 DNA: TGTGCCCTCCTCGGGCAGGCCAACACTGAAGCTTTCTTT

D gene: TRBD2
J gene: TRBJ2-3
V gene: TRBV5-1
clone size: -
CDR3 protein: CASRSGVAGGTDTQYF
CDR3 DNA: TGCGCCAGCCGCTCCGGTGTAGCGGGGGGTACAGATACGCAGTATTTT

D gene: -
J gene: TRBJ1-1
V gene: TRBV7-3
clone size: -
CDR3 protein: CASRDGGNTEAFF
CDR3 DNA: TGTGCCAGCAGAGACGGGGGGAACACTGAAGCTTTCTTT

D gene: -
J gene: TRBJ1-5
V gene: TRBV19
clone size: -
CDR3 protein: CASTQRGTGDSNQPQHF
CDR3 DNA: TGTGCCAGTACCCAACGGGGCACGGGGGACTCTAATCAGCCCCAGCATTTT

D gene: TRBD1
J gene: TRBJ2-1
V gene: TRBV19
clone size: once
CDR3 protein: CASSGTVYNNEQFF
CDR3 DNA: TGTGCCAGTTCCGGGACAGTGTATAACAATGAGCAGTTCTTC

D gene: -
J gene: TRBJ1-2
V gene: TRBV27
clone size: -
CDR3 protein: CASSPRPENYGYTF
CDR3 DNA: TGTGCCAGCAGTCCCCGCCCGGAGAACTATGGCTACACCTTC

D gene: -
J gene: TRBJ2-2
V gene: TRBV5-8
clone size: -
CDR3 protein: CASSLGVLELFF
CDR3 DNA: TGTGCCAGCAGCCTCGGAGTGTTGGAGCTGTTTTTT

D gene: -
J gene: TRBJ1-3
V gene: TRBV2
clone size: -
CDR3 protein: CASTLYLVLSSGNTIYF
CDR3 DNA: TGTGCCAGCACTCTGTATTTGGTTCTGTCCTCTGGAAACACCATATATTTT

D gene: -
J gene: TRBJ1-2
V gene: TRBV5-1
clone size: -
CDR3 protein: CASSLVGFGYTF
CDR3 DNA: TGCGCCAGCAGCTTAGTCGGTTTTGGCTACACCTTC

D gene: TRBD2
J gene: TRBJ2-7
V gene: TRBV12-5
clone size: -
CDR3 protein: CASGTRTDEQYF
CDR3 DNA: TGTGCTAGCGGGACTAGGACGGACGAGCAGTACTTC

D gene: TRBD1
J gene: TRBJ2-6
V gene: TRBV3-1/TRBV3-2
clone size: -
CDR3 protein: CASSLPTGQGANVLTF
CDR3 DNA: TGTGCCAGCAGCCTTCCGACAGGGCAAGGGGCCAACGTCCTGACTTTC

D gene: -
J gene: TRBJ1-1
V gene: TRBV7-3
clone size: -
CDR3 protein: CATKTDHMNTEAFF
CDR3 DNA: TGTGCCACGAAGACAGACCACATGAACACTGAAGCTTTCTTT

D gene: -
J gene: TRBJ2-7
V gene: TRBV4-1
clone size: -
CDR3 protein: CASSQRRGSPGDEQYF
CDR3 DNA: TGCGCCAGCAGCCAACGTAGGGGGAGCCCTGGGGACGAGCAGTACTTC